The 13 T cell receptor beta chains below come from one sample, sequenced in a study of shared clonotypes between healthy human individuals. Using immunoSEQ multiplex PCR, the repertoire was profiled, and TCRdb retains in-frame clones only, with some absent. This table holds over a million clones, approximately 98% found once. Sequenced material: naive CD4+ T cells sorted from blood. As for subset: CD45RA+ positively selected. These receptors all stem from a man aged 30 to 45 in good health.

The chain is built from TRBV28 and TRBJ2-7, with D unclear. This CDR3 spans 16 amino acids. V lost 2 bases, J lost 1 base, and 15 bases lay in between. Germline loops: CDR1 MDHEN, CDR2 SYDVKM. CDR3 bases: TGTGCCAGCAGTTTAAGCTCTGGCCTTAGGTCCTACGAGCAGTACTTC. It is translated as CASSLSSGLRSYEQYF.

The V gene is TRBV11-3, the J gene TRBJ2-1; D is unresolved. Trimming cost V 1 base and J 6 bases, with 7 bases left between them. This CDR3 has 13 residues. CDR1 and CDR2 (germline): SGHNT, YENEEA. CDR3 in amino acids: CASSLGQANEQFF. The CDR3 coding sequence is TGTGCCAGCAGCTTAGGCCAGGCCAATGAGCAGTTCTTC.

The CDR3 reads CASSMAGRGNQPQHF. CDR3 in DNA: TGTGCCAGTAGTATGGCTGGGCGCGGTAATCAGCCCCAGCATTTT. This chain links TRBV19 with TRBJ1-5; D call uncertain. Germline CDR1 and CDR2: LNHDA and SQIVND (reference sequence). The CDR3 covers 15 residues. V lost 3 bases to trimming and J lost 4 bases, with 13 bases between them.

The CDR3 loop reads CASNPAGYNEQFF. In DNA form, the CDR3 reads TGTGCCAGTAATCCAGCGGGGTACAATGAGCAGTTCTTC. V is TRBV19 and J is TRBJ2-1, with 7 bases lining up with TRBD2. The CDR3 covers 13 residues. The V gene end was trimmed by 7 bases and the J gene end by 4 bases; junction bases not matched to a gene: 4. In germline, CDR1 is LNHDA, CDR2 SQIVND (reference sequence).

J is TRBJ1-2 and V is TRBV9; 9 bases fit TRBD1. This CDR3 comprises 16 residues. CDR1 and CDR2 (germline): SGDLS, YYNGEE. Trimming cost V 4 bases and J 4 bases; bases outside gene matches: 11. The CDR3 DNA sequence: TGTGCCAGCAGCTCCCGTCCCGGGACAGGGTCCTATGGCTACACCTTC. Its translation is CASSSRPGTGSYGYTF.

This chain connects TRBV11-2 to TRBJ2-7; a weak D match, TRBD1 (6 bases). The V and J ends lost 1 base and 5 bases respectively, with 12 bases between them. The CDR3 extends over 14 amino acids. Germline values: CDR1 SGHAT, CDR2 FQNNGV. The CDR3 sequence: CASSLGFRGDEQYF. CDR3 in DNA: TGTGCCAGCAGCTTAGGGTTCAGGGGCGACGAGCAGTACTTC.

This CDR3 reads CASSLRTSGRPYNEQFF. As DNA, the CDR3 is TGTGCCAGCAGCCTACGGACTAGCGGGAGGCCCTACAATGAGCAGTTCTTC. The chain has TRBV5-6 and TRBJ2-1, with 14 bases fitting TRBD2. Germline V gene sequence: CDR1 SGHDT, CDR2 YYEEEE. V dropped 4 bases and J dropped 2; count of bases not matched to a gene: 5. The length of the CDR3 is 17 residues.

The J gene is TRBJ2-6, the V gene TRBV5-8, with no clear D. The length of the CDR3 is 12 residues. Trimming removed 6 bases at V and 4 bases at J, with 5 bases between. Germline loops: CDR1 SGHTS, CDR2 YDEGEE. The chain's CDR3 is CASTQGANVLTF. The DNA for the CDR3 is TGTGCCAGCACCCAAGGGGCCAACGTCCTGACTTTC.

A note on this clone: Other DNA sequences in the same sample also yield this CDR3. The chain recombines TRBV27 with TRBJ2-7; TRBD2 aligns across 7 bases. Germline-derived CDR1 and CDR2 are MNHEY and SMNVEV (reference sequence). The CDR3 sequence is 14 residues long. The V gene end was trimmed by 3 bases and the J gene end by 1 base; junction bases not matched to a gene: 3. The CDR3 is CASSFREGSYEQYF. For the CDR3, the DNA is TGTGCCAGCAGTTTTAGGGAGGGTTCCTACGAGCAGTACTTC.

CDR3 loop: CASSVRSDSYNEQFF. CDR3 DNA: TGTGCCAGCAGCGTAAGGTCCGATTCCTACAATGAGCAGTTCTTC. The genes are TRBV9 and TRBJ2-1; no reliable D call. CDR1 is SGDLS and CDR2 is YYNGEE in the germline V gene. Trimming cost V 1 base and J 1 base, with 9 bases left between them. CDR3 size: 15 residues.

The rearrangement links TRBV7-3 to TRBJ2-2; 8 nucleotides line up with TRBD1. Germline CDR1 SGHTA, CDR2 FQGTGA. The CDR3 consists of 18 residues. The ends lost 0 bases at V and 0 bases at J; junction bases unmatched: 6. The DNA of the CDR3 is TGTGCCAGCAGCTTAACGGGACAGGCGTTCGCGAACACCGGGGAGCTGTTTTTT. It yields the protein CASSLTGQAFANTGELFF. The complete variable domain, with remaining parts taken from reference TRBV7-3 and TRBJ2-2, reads GAGVSQTPSNKVTEKGKYVELRCDPISGHTALYWYRQSLGQGPEFLIYFQGTGAADDSGLPNDRFFAVRPEGSVSTLKIQRTERGDSAVYLCASSLTGQAFANTGELFFGEGSRLTVL.

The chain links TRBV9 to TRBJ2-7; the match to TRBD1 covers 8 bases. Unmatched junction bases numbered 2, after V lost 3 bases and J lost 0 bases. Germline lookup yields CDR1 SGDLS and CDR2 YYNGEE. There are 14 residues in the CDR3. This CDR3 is CASSATGDSYEQYF. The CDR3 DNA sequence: TGTGCCAGCAGCGCGACAGGGGACTCCTACGAGCAGTACTTC.

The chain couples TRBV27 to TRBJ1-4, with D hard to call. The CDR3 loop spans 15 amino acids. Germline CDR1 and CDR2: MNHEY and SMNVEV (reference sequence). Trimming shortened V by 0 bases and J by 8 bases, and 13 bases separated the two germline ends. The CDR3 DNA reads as TGTGCCAGCAGTTTATCGAGAAGTGTTGGGGAAAAACTGTTTTTT. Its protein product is CASSLSRSVGEKLFF.